This T cell receptor beta chain was documented in a study of beta chain features in type 1 diabetes. Overall study findings and caveats: Shorter templates might be favored by PCR, and equally so in patients and in controls. In all four CD4+ subsets, TCRB CDR3 length was significantly, moderately reduced in type 1 diabetes. cDNA sequencing could over-represent cells with high TCR expression.

With respect to this clone: Its cognate antigen is unknown.

All of the isolated RNA was reverse transcribed, so expressed TCRB transcripts were sequenced. The method was immunoSEQ multiplex PCR; TCRdb's version includes in-frame clones alone and lacks a portion of them. The profile shows about 640,000 clones, approximately 13% of them singletons. The CDR3 spans 14 residues. V lost 10 bases, J lost 6 bases, and 19 bases lay in between. The germline CDR1 and CDR2 sequences are MNHNY and SVGAGI (reference sequence). Each donor gave one heparinised blood draw averaging around 120 mL. Without exception, sorted populations had purity beyond 98%. V gene TRBV6-6 combines with J gene TRBJ2-4; tentatively, D is TRBD2 (6 bases). The receptor was derived from a man aged 25 to 45 with type 1 diabetes. The sample was naive CD4+ T cells from blood. The CDR3 reads CATGGGGAGNIQYF. The DNA of the CDR3 is TGTGCCACCGGGGGTGGGGGAGCGGGAAACATTCAGTACTTC.